Listed here is a single TCR beta chain. The antigen is not known. This sample is drawn from a study of graft-versus-host responses after intestinal transplantation. Study in general: Multivisceral, liver-intestinal, or isolated intestinal grafts were transplanted into recipients. All of the recipients had induction that used anti-thymocyte globulin, then tacrolimus and steroids for approximately 3 years. Study conclusions and caveats: GvH clonotypes were identified within recipient marrow, with a subset emerging first in ileum or blood. Some patients had graft-donor T cell macrochimerism. In their allografts, the ratios of graft-versus-host to host-versus-graft T cell clones were high.

The table came from immunoSEQ multiplex PCR; TCRdb's copy has only in-frame clones and leaves some out. The table has about 41,000 clones, 85% to 95% seen once. Germline lookup yields CDR1 LNHDA and CDR2 SQIVND (reference sequence). The CDR3 has 11 residues. V dropped 9 bases and J dropped 11 bases, with 16 bases sitting between them. The sample in question was unstimulated CD8+ T cells sorted from spleen or lymph node cells, obtained before transplant. The source of this sequence is a human donor who was the organ donor for an intestinal transplant. V is TRBV19 and J is TRBJ2-5, with TRBD2 as a possible D gene (6 bases). The CDR3 loop is CASNGGSEQYF. The CDR3 DNA sequence: TGTGCCAGCAATGGGGGGTCGGAGCAGTACTTC.